Given below is one TCR beta chain in context. The target antigen is unknown. RNA extraction was followed by reverse transcription into cDNA, which acted as the sequencing template. Sequencing was performed with immunoSEQ multiplex PCR; in TCRdb, only in-frame clones are kept and a portion is missing. The table records about 200,000 clones, 57% of them present only once. In alopecia areata patients, both lesional scalp punch biopsies and peripheral blood were collected. The sample is drawn from a study of CD8+ T cells in alopecia areata. Notes on the study in general: Clonality in lesional scalp, especially alopecia totalis/universalis, exceeded that of normal scalp. Scalp samples also yield sequences of resident alphabeta T cells from normal skin.

The CDR3 runs to 13 residues. V gave up 5 bases and J gave up 0 bases, with 6 bases separating them. Germline CDR1 is SGHRS and CDR2 is YFSETQ. The sequence came from a human donor with alopecia areata. The chain has TRBV5-1 and TRBJ1-5; D not resolved. The material was CD4+ T cells sorted from blood, obtained at week 0. The CDR3 DNA reads as TGCGCCAGCAGTCGAGCTAGCAATCAGCCCCAGCATTTT. Its translation is CASSRASNQPQHF. Filled out from reference TRBV5-1 and TRBJ1-5, the complete variable domain reads KAGVTQTPRYLIKTRGQQVTLSCSPISGHRSVSWYQQTPGQGLQFLFEYFSETQRNKGNFPGRFSGRQFSNSRSEMNVSTLELGDSALYLCASSRASNQPQHFGDGTRLSIL.